The T cell receptor beta chain under discussion was sequenced for a study of shared clonotypes between healthy human individuals. Study information: Ranging from 18 to 49 in age, donors were a couple of women and a few men. General observations from the study: Larger estimated richness was generally seen in naive subsets than in memory subsets. Clonotype sharing among the donors was expected to vary with sequencing depth.

The protocol was immunoSEQ multiplex PCR, while the TCRdb copy is restricted to in-frame clones and leaves out a portion. The data hold some 200,000 clones, with approximately 70% observed a single time. V gave up 4 bases and J gave up 5 bases, with 12 bases separating them. The CDR3 loop spans 14 amino acids. Germline V CDR1 and CDR2: LGHNA, YNFKEQ. This clone came up a few times. Antigen unknown. Sample: memory CD4+ T cells sorted from blood. The subset denotes: CD45RA-negative fraction. This receptor was obtained from a man aged 25-40 years in good health. This rearrangement joins TRBV4-2 to TRBJ2-1, with TRBD2 as a possible D gene (5 bases). The CDR3 reads CASSRSGLNNEQFF. In DNA form, the CDR3 reads TGTGCCAGCAGCCGAAGTGGACTGAACAATGAGCAGTTCTTC.